Included here is one T cell receptor (beta chain) sequence, with context. Antigen unknown. The data were taken from a study of lymphopenia after photon versus proton radiotherapy. Study-wide results and limits: Under photons, naive T cells and diversity fell while effector/memory populations rose. Better survival with proton therapy was suggested as possible, not demonstrated.

The method was immunoSEQ multiplex PCR; TCRdb's version includes in-frame clones alone and lacks a portion of them. The sample holds roughly 25,000 clones, under 95% seen once. With 1 base removed from V and 1 base from J, the gap between germline ends came to 7 bases. The CDR3 is made up of 14 amino acids. In germline, CDR1 is SGHNT, CDR2 YENEEA. The V call is TRBV11-3, the J call TRBJ1-2, with a possible D match to TRBD1 (5 bases). The TCR comes from a woman aged 50 to 60 with cholangiocarcinoma. The sequencing used peripheral blood, collected from a patient treated with photon-based radiotherapy. The CDR3 region has the DNA TGTGCCAGCAGCTTAGTGAGGGGTAACTATGGCTACACCTTC. Residues: CASSLVRGNYGYTF.